Shown below are 13 T cell receptor beta chains from a single sample sequenced in a study of post-analysis software for immune sequencing data. Whole-study findings and limits: Patients carried five TRBV segments more frequently than controls did, and TRBV5-6, TRBV5-1 and TRBV20-1 were among them.

These receptors have no known antigen. Included in the TCR beta cDNA libraries were unique molecular identifiers. A single record per CDR3 protein comes from TCRdb applying MiXCR to the PCR reads. The sample has about 820,000 distinct CDR3 sequences; approximately 50% are singletons. The sequenced sample was blood. These receptors originate from a girl aged 5-17 years with multiple sclerosis.

V is TRBV6-5 and J is TRBJ2-7; D is tentatively TRBD1 or TRBD2 (5 bases each). The CDR3 loop spans 13 amino acids. V dropped 10 bases and J dropped 3 bases, with 16 bases sitting between them. Germline CDR1 is MNHEY and CDR2 is SVGAGI. The CDR3 nucleotides read TGTGCCAACATGGGGCCGGGATTCTACGAGCAGTACTTC. As protein: CANMGPGFYEQYF.

The chain recombines TRBV6-1 with TRBJ1-1; weak D call: TRBD1 (5 bases). CDR3 size: 13 residues. Germline lookup yields CDR1 MNHNS and CDR2 SASEGT. V was shortened by 6 bases and J by 6 bases, with 14 bases between the two germline ends. CDR3 coding DNA: TGTGCCAGCAGCAGAGTAGGGGTTCCTGAAGCTTTCTTT. This encodes CASSRVGVPEAFF.

In this sample, this clonotype turned up a few times. This sequence joins TRBV14 and TRBJ2-7; 7 bases are shared with TRBD2. V lost 6 bases, J lost 7 bases, and 12 bases stayed unmatched. The V gene's germline CDR1 is SGHDN and CDR2 FVKESK. The CDR3 consists of 14 residues. The CDR3 nucleotides read TGTGCCAGCAGACATAGCGGGCCGCCGTGGGAGCAGTACTTC. Translated: CASRHSGPPWEQYF. The entire variable domain, with the rest obtained from reference TRBV14 and TRBJ2-7, is as follows: EAGVTQFPSHSVIEKGQTVTLRCDPISGHDNLYWYRRVMGKEIKFLLHFVKESKQDESGMPNNRFLAERTGGTYSTLKVQPAELEDSGVYFCASRHSGPPWEQYFGPGTRLTVT.

The gene calls are TRBV25-1 and TRBJ2-1, with unresolved D. The CDR3 contains 14 residues. V was pared by 2 bases and J by 5 bases, with 10 bases between. Germline CDR1 reads MGHDK; CDR2 reads SYGVNS. CDR3 residues: CASSETPLDNEQFF. The CDR3, as DNA: TGTGCCAGCAGTGAAACCCCTTTAGACAATGAGCAGTTCTTC.

This clonotype was seen more than once but under ten times. The chain employs TRBV5-1 and TRBJ2-1, with 9 bases that match TRBD1. The germline V gene encodes CDR1 SGHRS and CDR2 YFSETQ. The CDR3 is made up of 17 amino acids. V lost 5 bases and J lost 3; bases outside the gene matches: 12. In DNA, the CDR3 is TGCGCCAGCAGTTATACTCCGGGACAGGGAAGCTACAATGAGCAGTTCTTC. Protein sequence: CASSYTPGQGSYNEQFF. The full variable domain, in which reference TRBV5-1 and TRBJ2-1 provide the parts outside the CDR3, is KAGVTQTPRYLIKTRGQQVTLSCSPISGHRSVSWYQQTPGQGLQFLFEYFSETQRNKGNFPGRFSGRQFSNSRSEMNVSTLELGDSALYLCASSYTPGQGSYNEQFFGPGTRLTVL.

This chain connects TRBV28 to TRBJ2-1; 7 bases agree with TRBD2. Germline V lookup: CDR1 MDHEN, CDR2 SYDVKM. There are 12 residues in the CDR3. The junction had 0 bases not matched to a gene; V was cut back by 8 bases and J by 2 bases. The CDR3 DNA reads as TGTGCCAGCGCGGGGGCCTACAATGAGCAGTTCTTC. Translating it yields CASAGAYNEQFF.

This sequence joins TRBV5-6 and TRBJ1-1; D uncertain. The germline V gene has CDR1 SGHDT and CDR2 YYEEEE. V was shortened by 2 bases and J by 8 bases, with 13 bases between the two germline ends. The CDR3 spans 13 residues. The chain's CDR3 is CASSFGTATEAFF. CDR3 in DNA: TGTGCCAGCAGCTTCGGAACAGCGACAGAAGCTTTCTTT.

The genes are TRBV29-1 and TRBJ1-5; D is uncertain. The CDR3 sequence is 18 residues long. Germline values: CDR1 SQVTM, CDR2 ANQGSEA. CDR3 nucleotides: TGCGGGCTCTCCAGGTTGGGGAGGACCTACGATCTGGGTCAGCCCCAGCATTTT. It translates to CGLSRLGRTYDLGQPQHF.

The rearrangement uses TRBV20-1 and TRBJ2-7; 8 nucleotides agree with TRBD2. The CDR3 covers 14 residues. Germline CDR1 DFQATT, CDR2 SNEGSKA (reference sequence). V was pared by 3 bases and J by 5 bases, with 9 bases of the junction left unmatched. CDR3 sequence reads: CSASMPGGVHEQYF. The CDR3, as DNA: TGCAGTGCTAGTATGCCGGGAGGGGTCCACGAGCAGTACTTC.

This chain joins TRBV19 and TRBJ1-1, with a tentative D call TRBD1 (5 bases). This CDR3 is built from 12 residues. V was cut by 9 bases and J by 4 bases, with 12 bases left in between. The germline V gene has CDR1 LNHDA and CDR2 SQIVND (reference sequence). The CDR3 nucleotides are TGTGCCAGCGGGACCCTGGGCACTGAAGCTTTCTTT. This codes for CASGTLGTEAFF.

In this sample, this clonotype turned up once. The rearrangement uses TRBV5-1 and TRBJ2-5, with D perhaps given as TRBD1 or TRBD2 (6 bases each). The J call may not be correct, given that the DNA end is closer to TRBJ2-7. The CDR3 loop spans 15 amino acids. In germline, CDR1 is SGHRS, CDR2 YFSETQ. CDR3 residues: CASSFTGRIDYEQYF. CDR3 bases: TGCGCCAGCAGCTTTACAGGGAGGATAGACTACGAGCAGTACTTC.

This clonotype was observed once. The rearrangement uses TRBV10-3 and TRBJ2-1, with D possibly TRBD1 on 5 matching bases. The CDR3 consists of 15 residues. The V end was cut by 0 bases, the J end by 9 bases, with 15 bases between. Germline loops: CDR1 ENHRY, CDR2 SYGVKD. CDR3: CAISESRQGRSEQFF. CDR3 nucleotides: TGTGCCATCAGTGAGTCTAGGCAGGGTAGGAGTGAGCAGTTCTTC.

This clonotype was found a few times. This sequence joins TRBV18 and TRBJ2-7, with D tentatively TRBD2 (6 bases). There are 15 residues in the CDR3. CDR1 is KGHSH and CDR2 is LQKENI in the germline V gene. The V and J ends lost 0 bases and 3 bases respectively, with 12 bases between them. Here the CDR3 reads CASSPPGGAGYEQYF. The CDR3 region has the DNA TGTGCCAGCTCACCACCGGGGGGAGCCGGCTACGAGCAGTACTTC.